This passage covers 21 T cell receptor beta chains from one sample sequenced in a study of blood T cell repertoires in COVID-19. Some clones are missing from TCRdb's copy, which holds only in-frame ones; the method was immunoSEQ multiplex PCR. The table records some 210,000 clones, roughly four fifths of them present only once. The specimen sequenced was PBMCs or T cells enriched from blood (not recorded which). The receptors were gathered from a man between 35 and 55 years old who had recovered from COVID-19.

The chain links TRBV7-8 to TRBJ1-2; 7 bases line up with TRBD1. This CDR3 spans 12 amino acids. Germline CDR1 SGHVS, CDR2 FQNEAQ. V dropped 7 bases and J dropped 6; count of bases not matched to a gene: 5. CDR3 in DNA: TGTGCCAGCACGACAGGGATGAATGGCTACACCTTC. Protein sequence: CASTTGMNGYTF.

V usage is TRBV18 and J usage is TRBJ1-1; tentative D call: TRBD1 (6 bases). CDR3 length: 13 amino acids. Looked up from germline, CDR1 is KGHSH and CDR2 is LQKENI. V was shortened by 4 bases and J by 2 bases, with 8 bases between the two germline ends. CDR3 sequence (DNA): TGTGCCAGCTCACAGGGGGAAAACACTGAAGCTTTCTTT. Its protein product is CASSQGENTEAFF.

The rearrangement uses TRBV18 and TRBJ2-1, with D possibly being TRBD1 (5 bases). The germline V gene encodes CDR1 KGHSH and CDR2 LQKENI. The CDR3 totals 14 residues. V was pared by 0 bases and J by 7 bases, with 10 bases between. This CDR3 is CASSPPDRRNEQFF. CDR3 bases: TGTGCCAGCTCACCACCTGACAGACGAAATGAGCAGTTCTTC.

The V gene is TRBV19, the J gene TRBJ2-7; D not certain. With 3 bases removed from V and 1 base from J, the gap between germline ends came to 10 bases. The germline gives CDR1 LNHDA, CDR2 SQIVND (reference sequence). There are 14 residues in the CDR3. CDR3 DNA: TGTGCCAGTAGTATTGTCTTGAGTTCCTACGAGCAGTACTTC. Amino acid sequence: CASSIVLSSYEQYF. Together with reference TRBV19 and TRBJ2-7, the CDR3 gives the full variable domain: DGGITQSPKYLFRKEGQNVTLSCEQNLNHDAMYWYRQDPGQGLRLIYYSQIVNDFQKGDIAEGYSVSREKKESFPLTVTSAQKNPTAFYLCASSIVLSSYEQYFGPGTRLTVT.

Points on this clone: A much more abundant neighbour one base away suggests this may be a read error. The V gene is TRBV11-2, the J gene TRBJ2-1; 8 bases line up with TRBD2. The germline gives CDR1 SGHAT, CDR2 FQNNGV. V was pared by 5 bases and J by 0 bases, with 3 bases of the junction left unmatched. The CDR3 runs to 15 residues. CDR3 nucleotides: TGTGCCAGCAGCCCGGGGGGGAGCTCCTACAATGAGCAGTTCTTC. It specifies CASSPGGSSYNEQFF.

This chain joins TRBV14 and TRBJ2-5; 10 nucleotides line up with TRBD2. Germline V CDR1 and CDR2: SGHDN, FVKESK. The V segment lost 4 bases and the J segment 5 bases; nucleotides outside the gene matches: 4. This CDR3 spans 14 amino acids. The CDR3 DNA sequence: TGTGCCAGCAGCCGTACTAGCGGGACTGAGACCCAGTACTTC. Translated, it gives CASSRTSGTETQYF.

The chain uses TRBV5-1 and TRBJ1-2; D is possibly TRBD1 (5 bases). Per the germline V gene, CDR1 is SGHRS and CDR2 is YFSETQ. V was cut by 3 bases and J by 4 bases, with 10 bases left in between. The CDR3 has 13 amino acids. The CDR3 nucleotides read TGCGCCAGCAGCTGGGGGGGTACCTATGGCTACACCTTC. Protein sequence: CASSWGGTYGYTF.

J is TRBJ2-7 and V is TRBV5-4, with D unclear. Trimming stripped 4 bases from V and 3 bases from J, with 11 bases between. This CDR3 contains 13 residues. Germline CDR1 reads SGHNT; CDR2 reads YYREEE (reference sequence). The CDR3 DNA sequence: TGTGCCAGCAGCCAACTGAATAACTACGAGCAGTACTTC. Translating gives CASSQLNNYEQYF.

The rearrangement links TRBV2 to TRBJ1-1; D might be TRBD1 (5 bases). The CDR3 totals 14 residues. V gave up 8 bases and J gave up 1 base, with 14 bases separating them. Germline V gene lookup returns CDR1 SNHLY and CDR2 FYNNEI. Here the CDR3 reads CASSKSTGNTEAFF. The CDR3 region has the DNA TGTGCCAGCTCGAAATCAACAGGGAACACTGAAGCTTTCTTT. The entire variable domain, with the rest obtained from reference TRBV2 and TRBJ1-1, is as follows: EPEVTQTPSHQVTQMGQEVILRCVPISNHLYFYWYRQILGQKVEFLVSFYNNEISEKSEIFDDQFSVERPDGSNFTLKIRSTKLEDSAMYFCASSKSTGNTEAFFGQGTRLTVV.

This clone was found once. The chain carries TRBV5-1 and TRBJ2-1, with 8 bases aligning to TRBD2. V dropped 2 bases and J dropped 4; count of bases not matched to a gene: 5. In germline, CDR1 is SGHRS, CDR2 YFSETQ. The CDR3 totals 15 residues. The CDR3 DNA reads TGCGCCAGCAGCTTCAACCCGGGGGGGTACAATGAGCAGTTCTTC. It yields the protein CASSFNPGGYNEQFF.

CDR3 residues: CASSSILQAAKNIQYF. In DNA, the CDR3 is TGTGCCAGCAGTTCCATTTTACAGGCGGCCAAAAACATTCAGTACTTC. This sequence joins TRBV6-2 or TRBV6-3 and TRBJ2-4; a possible D gene is TRBD1 (5 bases). Between the trimmed V and J ends, which lost 4 bases and 1 base, there was a span of 14 bases. The CDR3 has 16 residues. CDR1 is MNHEY and CDR2 is SVGEGT in the germline V gene.

In this sample, this clone turned up once. The chain employs TRBV6-5 and TRBJ1-1, with a weak D call TRBD1 (5 bases). CDR1 and CDR2 from the germline V gene are MNHEY and SVGAGI. The CDR3 is made up of 14 amino acids. Trimming shortened V by 7 bases and J by 1 base, and 13 bases separated the two germline ends. The chain's CDR3 is CASNGGVGNTEAFF. The CDR3 nucleotides read TGTGCCAGCAATGGAGGGGTAGGGAACACTGAAGCTTTCTTT.

The chain has TRBV5-6 and TRBJ2-7, with D maybe TRBD1 (6 bases). Trimming removed 3 bases from V and 4 bases from J, with 26 bases in between. The germline V gene has CDR1 SGHDT and CDR2 YYEEEE. This CDR3 has 18 residues. The CDR3 DNA follows: TGTGCCAGCAGCTCACGCCCCGGCAGGGGTTTCCAACCGTACGAGCAGTACTTC. Translating gives CASSSRPGRGFQPYEQYF.

The rearrangement uses TRBV29-1 and TRBJ2-5; D remains unclear. The CDR3 consists of 10 residues. Germline CDR1 reads SQVTM; CDR2 reads ANQGSEA. The V and J ends lost 7 bases and 4 bases respectively, with 7 bases between them. The CDR3 bases are TGCAGCGCCACTGGAGAGACCCAGTACTTC. Amino acid sequence: CSATGETQYF.

This clone came up once. The chain joins TRBV3-1 (or the pseudogene TRBV3-2) to TRBJ1-3, with no clear D. The CDR3 extends over 14 amino acids. V lost 4 bases and J lost 0, with 7 bases in between. Germline CDR1 and CDR2: LGHDT and YNNKEL (reference sequence). The chain's CDR3 is CASSPHSSGNTIYF. In DNA, the CDR3 is TGTGCCAGCAGCCCCCACAGCTCTGGAAACACCATATATTTT.

At least ten counts were recorded for this clone. Additional DNA sequences in this sample encode the identical CDR3. The chain links TRBV19 to TRBJ2-1; 13 bases agree with TRBD2. This CDR3 has 15 amino acids. Germline values: CDR1 LNHDA, CDR2 SQIVND (reference sequence). V lost 8 bases to trimming and J lost 5 bases; unmatched junction nucleotides: 6. CDR3 in amino acids: CASSRGLAGDNEQFF. The CDR3 nucleotides are TGTGCCAGTTCCCGCGGACTAGCGGGGGACAATGAGCAGTTCTTC.

The chain recombines TRBV18 with TRBJ2-7, with 8 bases lining up with TRBD2. This CDR3 is 13 amino acids long. V dropped 3 bases and J dropped 3; count of bases not matched to a gene: 1. The germline gives CDR1 KGHSH, CDR2 LQKENI. CDR3 in DNA: TGTGCCAGCTCACCGGGACTAGACTACGAGCAGTACTTC. Translated, it gives CASSPGLDYEQYF.

The chain uses TRBV3-1 (or the pseudogene TRBV3-2) and TRBJ1-1; TRBD1 might be the D (6 bases). Germline V CDR1 and CDR2: LGHDT, YNNKEL (reference sequence). This CDR3 region has 15 residues. V was cut by 0 bases and J by 0 bases, with 8 bases left in between. The CDR3 DNA sequence: TGTGCCAGCAGCCAAGAACAGGGCATGAACACTGAAGCTTTCTTT. Protein product: CASSQEQGMNTEAFF.

The chain links TRBV5-1 to TRBJ2-1; TRBD2 aligns across 8 bases. The CDR3 is 14 residues long. Germline V gene lookup returns CDR1 SGHRS and CDR2 YFSETQ. Germline trimming cut 6 bases from V and 5 bases from J; bases unmatched to any gene: 7. DNA of the CDR3: TGCGCCAGCACCCGGGGGGGCAAGGACAATGAGCAGTTCTTC. Encoded protein: CASTRGGKDNEQFF. The full variable domain, rest sourced from reference TRBV5-1 and TRBJ2-1, is KAGVTQTPRYLIKTRGQQVTLSCSPISGHRSVSWYQQTPGQGLQFLFEYFSETQRNKGNFPGRFSGRQFSNSRSEMNVSTLELGDSALYLCASTRGGKDNEQFFGPGTRLTVL.

The genes are TRBV10-1 and TRBJ2-1; tentatively, D is TRBD2 (5 bases). Germline lookup yields CDR1 WNHNN and CDR2 SYGVQD (reference sequence). The CDR3 loop spans 15 amino acids. V was shortened by 6 bases and J by 8 bases, with 20 bases between the two germline ends. The CDR3 DNA follows: TGCGCCAGCAGCCCGACCGGTTTGGTCGGGGATGAGCAGTTCTTC. Protein: CASSPTGLVGDEQFF.

The chain links TRBV5-4 to TRBJ1-2, with D perhaps TRBD1 (5 bases). The germline CDR1 and CDR2 sequences are SGHNT and YYREEE (reference sequence). The V end was cut by 0 bases, the J end by 8 bases, with 11 bases between. The CDR3 contains 13 residues. The CDR3 spells CASSLEGDGGYTF. The CDR3 DNA follows: TGTGCCAGCAGCTTGGAAGGGGATGGGGGCTACACCTTC.